These 10 T cell receptor beta chains were sequenced from one sample in a study of blood T cell repertoires in COVID-19. Sequencing was performed with immunoSEQ multiplex PCR; in TCRdb, only in-frame clones are kept and a portion is missing. Among some 240,000 clones, roughly 82% were seen once, and the ten largest hold roughly 1.4%. Source material: peripheral blood. Every receptor here comes from a woman between 40 and 50 years old who had recovered from COVID-19.

The genes are TRBV9 and TRBJ2-2; no definite D call. The V gene lost 3 bases and the J gene lost 1 base, with 13 bases spanning the gap. Per the germline V gene, CDR1 is SGDLS and CDR2 is YYNGEE. This CDR3 has 16 amino acids. Here the CDR3 reads CASSGQRQLNTGELFF. CDR3 coding DNA: TGTGCCAGCAGCGGCCAGCGTCAGTTGAACACCGGGGAGCTGTTTTTT.

The chain joins TRBV5-6 to TRBJ1-2, with D unclear. This CDR3 is 13 amino acids long. V lost 6 bases and J 7 bases, leaving 16 bases between the germline ends. Germline CDR1 SGHDT, CDR2 YYEEEE. The CDR3 region has the DNA TGTGCCAGCAAGGAATACGGCCCAGGTGGCTACACCTTC. It codes for CASKEYGPGGYTF.

This clone was detected a few times. V usage is TRBV7-9 and J usage is TRBJ1-5, with 10 positions matching TRBD1. The V and J ends lost 1 base and 5 bases, in that order; junction bases with no gene match: 5. This CDR3 contains 16 residues. Germline loops: CDR1 SEHNR, CDR2 FQNEAQ (reference sequence). The CDR3 nucleotides read TGTGCCAGCAGCTTAGGGCGGACAGGGGGGGATCAGCCCCAGCATTTT. Residues: CASSLGRTGGDQPQHF.

The J gene is TRBJ2-2, the V gene TRBV4-3; D not certain. Germline V gene lookup returns CDR1 LGHNA and CDR2 YSLEER. This CDR3 region has 15 residues. V dropped 0 bases and J dropped 2 bases, with 7 bases sitting between them. The CDR3 loop reads CASSQDPRNTGELFF. CDR3 DNA sequence: TGCGCCAGCAGCCAAGACCCCAGAAACACCGGGGAGCTGTTTTTT.

The rearrangement joins TRBV6-6 to TRBJ1-1; the D is unclear. The germline gives CDR1 MNHNY, CDR2 SVGAGI (reference sequence). Trimming stripped 7 bases from V and 0 bases from J, with 6 bases between. This CDR3 contains 12 residues. The CDR3, as DNA: TGTGCCAGCACACAGATGAACACTGAAGCTTTCTTT. Its translation is CASTQMNTEAFF.

This clone was seen a few times. CDR3 sequence: CATKGTGVVTSPGELFF. As DNA, the CDR3 is TGTGCCACCAAGGGGACAGGGGTCGTGACTAGTCCCGGGGAGCTGTTTTTT. The V and J genes are TRBV19 and TRBJ2-2; TRBD1 aligns across 10 bases. The CDR3 runs 17 residues. The V gene end was trimmed by 10 bases and the J gene end by 6 bases; junction bases not matched to a gene: 17. The germline CDR1 and CDR2 sequences are LNHDA and SQIVND (reference sequence).

The V gene is TRBV11-2, the J gene TRBJ1-6, with a weak D call TRBD1 (5 bases). Germline V CDR1 and CDR2: SGHAT, FQNNGV. Trimming stripped 1 base from V and 9 bases from J, with 13 bases between. The CDR3 contains 15 residues. CDR3 sequence: CASSLAQGWSSPLHF. CDR3 nucleotides: TGTGCCAGCAGCTTAGCTCAGGGTTGGAGTTCACCCCTCCACTTT.

The V and J genes are TRBV15 and TRBJ1-1; D unclear. Trimming shortened V by 0 bases and J by 4 bases, and 12 bases separated the two germline ends. This CDR3 has 15 amino acids. Germline-derived CDR1 and CDR2 are LNHNV and YYDKDF (reference sequence). CDR3 protein: CATSRDHRLLTEAFF. The CDR3 DNA sequence: TGTGCCACCAGCAGAGATCACCGGTTACTCACTGAAGCTTTCTTT.

The J gene is TRBJ2-7, the V gene TRBV6-2 or TRBV6-3, with 8 bases that match TRBD1. With 2 bases clipped from V and 0 bases from J, the junction kept 15 bases outside the gene matches. The CDR3 consists of 19 residues. From germline, CDR1 is MNHEY and CDR2 SVGEGT. CDR3 sequence: CASSYRKESGQGGSYEQYF. The CDR3 bases are TGTGCCAGCAGTTACAGGAAAGAATCTGGACAGGGAGGCTCCTACGAGCAGTACTTC.

The chain uses TRBV7-9 and TRBJ1-3, with 9 nucleotides matching TRBD1. The CDR3 is 15 residues long. V gave up 5 bases and J gave up 2 bases; unmatched junction bases: 4. Germline V gene data show CDR1 as SEHNR and CDR2 as FQNEAQ (reference sequence). CDR3 in amino acids: CASSRDRAAGNTIYF. The CDR3 region has the DNA TGTGCCAGCAGCCGGGACAGGGCGGCTGGAAACACCATATATTTT.